The present T cell receptor (beta chain) was sequenced within a study of cytomegalovirus exposure and HLA in healthy donors. Clones were read by immunoSEQ multiplex PCR, and TCRdb kept only the in-frame ones, dropping some. The sample has 76,000 or so clones, 94% seen once; the top ten hold roughly 3.4%. This CDR3 region has 16 residues. Germline-derived CDR1 and CDR2 are SGHTA and FQGNSA. The junction had 13 bases not matched to a gene; V was cut back by 7 bases and J by 4 bases. This chain uses TRBV7-2 with TRBJ1-2; 9 bases are a match to TRBD1. The TCR comes from a woman in her late teens or twenties in good health and CMV-seropositive. Sequencing input: PBMCs. CDR3 residues: CASTSTGGFNSYGYTF. DNA for the CDR3: TGTGCCAGCACCTCGACAGGGGGTTTTAATAGCTATGGCTACACCTTC. Combining the CDR3 with reference TRBV7-2 and TRBJ1-2 gives the whole variable domain GAGVSQSPSNKVTEKGKDVELRCDPISGHTALYWYRQSLGQGLEFLIYFQGNSAPDKSGLPSDRFSAERTGGSVSTLTIQRTQQEDSAVYLCASTSTGGFNSYGYTFGSGTRLTVV.